These T cell receptor beta chains were read from a single sample in a study of blood T cells in healthy people across ages. MiXCR, applied by TCRdb to the 5' RACE reads, yields one record per CDR3 protein. The sample consists of hundreds of thousands of distinct CDR3 sequences, 58% of them appearing once. The sequenced sample consisted of blood. Every receptor here comes from a man aged 25-40 years in good health. CDR3s include the opening cysteine and the closing phenylalanine or tryptophan. The D gene is left open where the match is weak. Some rows have no size entry. The others give once, few or many, or a class for an expanded clone.

d_call j_call v_call clone_size cdr3_aa cdr3_nt
NA TRBJ2-4 TRBV5-6 NA CASSYDSPYSLRTRTSPGEQYF TGTGCCAGCAGCTATGACAGCCCCTATTCCCTACGTACTCGTACATCACCGGGGGAGCAGTACTTC
NA TRBJ2-7 TRBV20-1 NA CSASLANYEQYF TGCAGTGCTAGTCTAGCCAACTACGAGCAGTACTTC
NA TRBJ2-3 TRBV29-1 NA CSVARPVGTDTQYF TGCAGCGTTGCCAGGCCCGTTGGCACAGATACGCAGTATTTT
TRBD2 TRBJ2-5 TRBV27 NA CASSLSGGRYLRETQYF TGTGCCAGCAGTCTAAGCGGGGGACGATATCTCAGGGAGACCCAGTACTTC
NA TRBJ2-1 TRBV29-1 few CSVEDPLNGLNEQFF TGCAGCGTTGAAGATCCCCTAAACGGACTGAATGAGCAGTTCTTC
NA TRBJ2-7 TRBV6-2/TRBV6-3 NA CASKDTSSYEQYF TGTGCCAGCAAGGACACGAGCTCCTACGAGCAGTACTTC
TRBD1 TRBJ2-1 TRBV7-2 NA CASSLTGTGLYEQFF TGTGCCAGCAGCTTAACCGGGACAGGGCTTTACGAGCAGTTCTTC
TRBD2 TRBJ2-5 TRBV12-3/TRBV12-4 NA CASSPDLAEEETQYF TGTGCCAGCAGCCCTGATCTAGCGGAAGAAGAGACCCAGTACTTC
NA TRBJ2-7 TRBV29-1 few CSVVPGAHKEQYF TGCAGCGTTGTGCCCGGGGCGCATAAGGAGCAGTACTTC
TRBD2 TRBJ2-7 TRBV10-3 NA CAVGLVRAEQYF TGTGCCGTAGGACTAGTACGCGCCGAGCAGTACTTC